This T cell receptor (beta chain) is drawn from a study of monozygotic twins with cystic fibrosis (dated by TCRdb to the early 2020s). About the full investigation: Barcoded libraries were made from around 3 micrograms of fragmented DNA using approximately 14 PCR cycles. To assess genetic influence on V and J gene usage, the study compared TCR beta repertoires within and across 16 monozygotic twin pairs with cystic fibrosis. Made up mostly of children and adolescents, the cohort included ten female and six male twin pairs ranging in age from about 2.0 to 40 years, with a median of roughly 9.1 years. On the day blood was drawn, the twins' weight-for-height and FEVPerc (FEV1 disease centile) were ranked against those of the roughly 970 cohort participants. Data for three of the twin pairs had already been reported earlier in a different context. The study at large found these results: The cohort was small, and the number of shared CDR3s showed no association with age, concordance or disease severity. Simpson clonality was generally low (median about 0.0095), suggesting a naive-dominated repertoire, with higher clonality in the most severely affected patients. V gene usage was most similar to the co-twin for 13 of 16 pairs, and J usage for 8 of 16 pairs, suggesting genetic constraints. Sharing of nucleotide-identical clonotypes was significantly greater within monozygotic CF twin pairs than between unrelated CF individuals (P = 0.000026, Mann-Whitney).

The CDR3 measures 16 amino acids from cysteine to phenylalanine. The read is trimmed to its CDR3 DNA, 48 bases read in frame from base 1. For this chain, trimming is 1 base at the V end and 1 base at the J end, and the number of junction bases without a gene match is 7. For CDR1 and CDR2, the germline V gene (reference sequence) lists SGHNT and YYREEE. Following the manufacturer's instructions, TCR beta CDR3 regions were amplified by multiplex PCR with the immunoSEQ immune profiling system. Sequencing was performed on an Illumina NextSeq system. In the original analysis: Sequence data were processed on the immunoSEQ Analyzer platform, and clonality was calculated as the square root of Simpson's index of productive rearrangements. Similarity in V and J usage was quantified by Jensen-Shannon distance, and CDR3 generation probabilities were calculated with OLGA. The immuneACCESS database (August 2020) and VDJdb (December 2020) were searched for shared CDR3 sequences. In TCRdb, the immuneACCESS table is reduced to in-frame sequences with V and J assigned. These tables do not hold every clone; where another copy was compared, an unresolved V gene accounts for under half, and the others remain unexplained. V, J and clone size derive from that table, while D and trimming were established from the DNA sequence. In this sample the table shows about 32,000 clones, about 92% of which occur a single time. The top ten clonotypes cover approximately 0.9% of the sample.

The twin pairs came from the European Cystic Fibrosis Twin and Sibling Study Cohort, which recruited patients from 150 or so CF clinics across 14 European countries. Zygosity and CFTR genotype were verified in-house, and zygosity was tested by multiplex PCR of nine short tandem repeat loci. Peripheral blood was sampled from each twin, with clinical parameters recorded on the day of blood sampling. Phenol/chloroform extraction was used to isolate genomic DNA from peripheral blood cells, and the DNA was then kept in TE buffer at 4 degrees C. A note on this clone: The antigen it recognizes is unknown. Base qualities are not recorded, but no much larger clone differs from it by a single base.

Specimen: blood. The chain is assembled from TRBV5-4 and TRBJ1-1; TRBD1 lines up with 7 middle nucleotides. The TCR originated in a girl aged 2 to 9 with cystic fibrosis. The DNA is TGTGCCAGCAGCTTGTCTTCGGGACAGAGGAACACTGAAGCTTTCTTT. It is translated as CASSLSSGQRNTEAFF.